This is a list of T cell receptor beta chains from one sample in a study of blood T cell repertoires in COVID-19. Only in-frame clones appear in the TCRdb table, and some are missing; sequencing was by immunoSEQ multiplex PCR. The sample shows fewer than 450,000 clones, approximately 90% of them seen only once. Sequencing was carried out using PBMCs or T cells enriched from blood (not recorded which). These receptors originate from a woman aged 18 to 35 who had recovered from COVID-19. CDR3s include the opening cysteine and the closing phenylalanine or tryptophan. A D gene is named only where the DNA matches it firmly. Clone size is stated in some rows and not others, as once, few, many or a class when expanded.

v_gene: TRBV7-9
abundance: few
d_gene: TRBD1
j_gene: TRBJ1-2
CDR3aa: CASTSTGDHRGYTF
CDR3nt: TGTGCCAGCACCTCGACAGGGGACCATCGGGGCTACACCTTC

v_gene: TRBV4-1
abundance: NA
d_gene: NA
j_gene: TRBJ1-3
CDR3aa: CASSHVEKDTIYF
CDR3nt: TGCGCCAGCAGCCACGTGGAGAAGGACACCATATATTTT

v_gene: TRBV28
abundance: NA
d_gene: TRBD1
j_gene: TRBJ1-6
CDR3aa: CASSPPLGTGGNNSPLHF
CDR3nt: TGTGCCAGCAGCCCTCCTCTCGGGACAGGGGGAAATAATTCACCCCTCCACTTT

v_gene: TRBV13
abundance: once
d_gene: NA
j_gene: TRBJ1-3
CDR3aa: CASSGTQTGNTIYF
CDR3nt: TGTGCCAGCAGCGGGACACAAACTGGAAACACCATATATTTT

v_gene: TRBV11-2
abundance: NA
d_gene: NA
j_gene: TRBJ2-7
CDR3aa: CASSLDPGALGYEQYF
CDR3nt: TGTGCCAGCAGCTTAGATCCAGGGGCGCTGGGGTACGAGCAGTACTTC

v_gene: TRBV28
abundance: NA
d_gene: NA
j_gene: TRBJ1-4
CDR3aa: CASSLGVDEKLFF
CDR3nt: TGTGCCAGCAGTTTGGGAGTGGATGAAAAACTGTTTTTT

v_gene: TRBV9
abundance: NA
d_gene: NA
j_gene: TRBJ2-1
CDR3aa: CASSEQGSSYNEQFF
CDR3nt: TGTGCCAGCAGCGAACAGGGTAGCTCCTACAATGAGCAGTTCTTC

v_gene: TRBV10-3
abundance: NA
d_gene: NA
j_gene: TRBJ1-4
CDR3aa: CAISETPEEKLFF
CDR3nt: TGTGCCATCAGTGAGACCCCGGAGGAAAAACTGTTTTTT

v_gene: TRBV19
abundance: NA
d_gene: NA
j_gene: TRBJ2-5
CDR3aa: CASGIMGQWETQYF
CDR3nt: TGTGCCAGTGGGATCATGGGGCAATGGGAGACCCAGTACTTC

v_gene: TRBV14
abundance: once
d_gene: TRBD1
j_gene: TRBJ1-6
CDR3aa: CASRRTGGLQGNSPLHF
CDR3nt: TGTGCCAGCAGACGGACAGGGGGTTTACAGGGGAATTCACCCCTCCACTTT

v_gene: TRBV19
abundance: NA
d_gene: TRBD1
j_gene: TRBJ1-1
CDR3aa: CASSIVSRQGVNTEAFF
CDR3nt: TGTGCCAGTAGTATAGTTTCCCGACAGGGGGTGAACACTGAAGCTTTCTTT

v_gene: TRBV5-6
abundance: NA
d_gene: NA
j_gene: TRBJ1-5
CDR3aa: CASSFGHGNQPQHF
CDR3nt: TGTGCCAGCAGCTTCGGACATGGCAATCAGCCCCAGCATTTT

v_gene: TRBV6-2/TRBV6-3
abundance: NA
d_gene: NA
j_gene: TRBJ1-6
CDR3aa: CASSYSGPPLHF
CDR3nt: TGTGCCAGCAGTTACTCGGGGCCACCCCTCCACTTT

v_gene: TRBV19
abundance: once
d_gene: TRBD1
j_gene: TRBJ2-7
CDR3aa: CASSKDRGSSYEQYF
CDR3nt: TGTGCCAGTAGTAAAGACAGGGGGAGCTCCTACGAGCAGTACTTC

v_gene: TRBV10-3
abundance: NA
d_gene: NA
j_gene: TRBJ2-3
CDR3aa: CAISITSDTQYF
CDR3nt: TGTGCCATCAGCATTACATCAGATACGCAGTATTTT

v_gene: TRBV12-3/TRBV12-4
abundance: NA
d_gene: NA
j_gene: TRBJ1-1
CDR3aa: CASSYLDEAFF
CDR3nt: TGTGCCAGCAGTTACCTTGATGAGGCTTTCTTT

v_gene: TRBV21-1
abundance: once
d_gene: NA
j_gene: TRBJ1-5
CDR3aa: CASSKGRTVGVSNQPQHF
CDR3nt: TGTGCCAGCAGCAAAGGACGGACAGTCGGGGTAAGCAATCAGCCCCAGCATTTT

v_gene: TRBV4-1
abundance: NA
d_gene: NA
j_gene: TRBJ1-1
CDR3aa: CASSQDRGTEAFF
CDR3nt: TGCGCCAGCAGCCAAGATCGGGGGACTGAAGCTTTCTTT

v_gene: TRBV2
abundance: NA
d_gene: TRBD1
j_gene: TRBJ1-2
CDR3aa: CASRTGFGGYTF
CDR3nt: TGTGCCTCACGGACAGGGTTTGGTGGCTACACCTTC

v_gene: TRBV27
abundance: NA
d_gene: NA
j_gene: TRBJ2-7
CDR3aa: CASSFSDSGYEQYF
CDR3nt: TGTGCCAGCAGTTTTTCGGACAGCGGATACGAGCAGTACTTC

v_gene: TRBV18
abundance: NA
d_gene: TRBD1
j_gene: TRBJ2-1
CDR3aa: CASSFGTGQANEQFF
CDR3nt: TGTGCCAGCTCATTCGGGACAGGGCAAGCCAATGAGCAGTTCTTC

v_gene: TRBV6-6
abundance: NA
d_gene: NA
j_gene: TRBJ1-5
CDR3aa: CASNNRAGQPQHF
CDR3nt: TGTGCCAGCAACAACAGGGCTGGTCAGCCCCAGCATTTT

v_gene: TRBV4-2
abundance: NA
d_gene: NA
j_gene: TRBJ1-5
CDR3aa: CASSQDQGPNQPQHF
CDR3nt: TGTGCCAGCAGCCAAGATCAGGGCCCTAATCAGCCCCAGCATTTT

v_gene: TRBV15
abundance: NA
d_gene: NA
j_gene: TRBJ1-5
CDR3aa: CATTRARSQPQHF
CDR3nt: TGTGCCACCACCCGAGCAAGGAGTCAGCCCCAGCATTTT

v_gene: TRBV5-1
abundance: NA
d_gene: NA
j_gene: TRBJ2-3
CDR3aa: CASSLQRATDTQYF
CDR3nt: TGCGCCAGCAGCTTACAGCGGGCCACAGATACGCAGTATTTT

v_gene: TRBV5-1
abundance: NA
d_gene: TRBD2
j_gene: TRBJ2-3
CDR3aa: CASSLLAGDTDTQYF
CDR3nt: TGCGCCAGCAGCCTGCTAGCGGGGGACACAGATACGCAGTATTTT

v_gene: TRBV4-1
abundance: NA
d_gene: TRBD2
j_gene: TRBJ2-1
CDR3aa: CASSQARTSGGVNGEQFF
CDR3nt: TGCGCCAGCAGCCAGGCCCGGACTAGCGGGGGGGTGAACGGTGAGCAGTTCTTC

v_gene: TRBV18
abundance: NA
d_gene: NA
j_gene: TRBJ2-1
CDR3aa: CASSPGSQAYNEQFF
CDR3nt: TGTGCCAGCTCACCAGGGTCACAGGCCTACAATGAGCAGTTCTTC

v_gene: TRBV10-3
abundance: NA
d_gene: NA
j_gene: TRBJ1-2
CDR3aa: CAISGRGNYGYTF
CDR3nt: TGTGCCATCAGCGGCAGGGGAAACTATGGCTACACCTTC

v_gene: TRBV19
abundance: NA
d_gene: NA
j_gene: TRBJ1-3
CDR3aa: CASSTGATTGNTIYF
CDR3nt: TGTGCCAGTAGTACGGGAGCTACTACCGGAAACACCATATATTTT

v_gene: TRBV2
abundance: NA
d_gene: TRBD1
j_gene: TRBJ1-6
CDR3aa: CASTETGLQNSPLHF
CDR3nt: TGTGCCAGCACCGAGACAGGGCTTCAAAATTCACCCCTCCACTTT

v_gene: TRBV6-5
abundance: NA
d_gene: NA
j_gene: TRBJ1-2
CDR3aa: CASSSSGGYTF
CDR3nt: TGTGCCAGCAGCTCTTCGGGAGGCTACACCTTC

v_gene: TRBV12-3/TRBV12-4
abundance: NA
d_gene: NA
j_gene: TRBJ1-2
CDR3aa: CASSLWGEWGYTF
CDR3nt: TGTGCCAGCAGTTTATGGGGGGAGTGGGGCTACACCTTC

v_gene: TRBV7-8
abundance: NA
d_gene: TRBD2
j_gene: TRBJ2-2
CDR3aa: CASSSTSGGNTGELFF
CDR3nt: TGTGCCAGCAGCTCAACTAGCGGGGGGAACACCGGGGAGCTGTTTTTT

v_gene: TRBV6-6
abundance: NA
d_gene: TRBD1
j_gene: TRBJ2-2
CDR3aa: CASSYSGGYAGELFF
CDR3nt: TGTGCCAGCAGTTACTCAGGGGGCTACGCCGGGGAGCTGTTTTTT

v_gene: TRBV2
abundance: NA
d_gene: TRBD1
j_gene: TRBJ1-1
CDR3aa: CASSDYRGSNTEAFF
CDR3nt: TGTGCCAGCAGTGACTACAGGGGGTCGAACACTGAAGCTTTCTTT

v_gene: TRBV4-1
abundance: NA
d_gene: TRBD1
j_gene: TRBJ1-2
CDR3aa: CASSQDKLQGDYGYTF
CDR3nt: TGCGCCAGCAGCCAAGATAAGCTACAGGGGGACTATGGCTACACCTTC

v_gene: TRBV10-1
abundance: NA
d_gene: NA
j_gene: TRBJ1-6
CDR3aa: CASSERRGWPLHF
CDR3nt: TGCGCCAGCAGTGAGCGGAGAGGTTGGCCCCTCCACTTT

v_gene: TRBV19
abundance: NA
d_gene: TRBD1
j_gene: TRBJ1-6
CDR3aa: CASSFVEGANSPLHF
CDR3nt: TGTGCCAGTAGCTTTGTGGAGGGGGCCAATTCACCCCTCCACTTT

v_gene: TRBV30
abundance: NA
d_gene: TRBD1
j_gene: TRBJ1-4
CDR3aa: CAWKDRGGEKLFF
CDR3nt: TGTGCCTGGAAGGACAGGGGAGGGGAAAAACTGTTTTTT

v_gene: TRBV30
abundance: NA
d_gene: NA
j_gene: TRBJ2-5
CDR3aa: CAWNLAKETQYF
CDR3nt: TGTGCCTGGAACCTAGCAAAAGAGACCCAGTACTTC

v_gene: TRBV19
abundance: NA
d_gene: NA
j_gene: TRBJ2-3
CDR3aa: CASSIYLGGLTGEDTQYF
CDR3nt: TGTGCCAGTAGTATATATCTGGGAGGACTAACGGGGGAAGATACGCAGTATTTT

v_gene: TRBV4-1
abundance: NA
d_gene: TRBD1
j_gene: TRBJ1-2
CDR3aa: CASSRADRDGYTF
CDR3nt: TGCGCCAGCAGCCGGGCGGACAGGGATGGCTACACCTTC

v_gene: TRBV7-2
abundance: NA
d_gene: NA
j_gene: TRBJ2-2
CDR3aa: CASSKHPNTGELFF
CDR3nt: TGTGCCAGCAGCAAACATCCGAACACCGGGGAGCTGTTTTTT

v_gene: TRBV27
abundance: NA
d_gene: NA
j_gene: TRBJ1-5
CDR3aa: CASSLESNQPQHF
CDR3nt: TGTGCCAGCAGTTTAGAGAGCAATCAGCCCCAGCATTTT

v_gene: TRBV7-3
abundance: NA
d_gene: TRBD1
j_gene: TRBJ2-7
CDR3aa: CASSPGQGLYSYEQYF
CDR3nt: TGTGCCAGCAGCCCTGGACAGGGCTTATACTCCTACGAGCAGTACTTC

v_gene: TRBV4-1
abundance: NA
d_gene: NA
j_gene: TRBJ1-1
CDR3aa: CASSARGGVMNTEAFF
CDR3nt: TGCGCCAGCAGCGCCCGAGGGGGGGTTATGAACACTGAAGCTTTCTTT

v_gene: TRBV7-9
abundance: NA
d_gene: TRBD1
j_gene: TRBJ2-3
CDR3aa: CASSRRKPGQPTTDTQYF
CDR3nt: TGTGCCAGCAGCAGACGCAAACCGGGACAGCCAACCACAGATACGCAGTATTTT

v_gene: TRBV11-1
abundance: NA
d_gene: TRBD1
j_gene: TRBJ2-7
CDR3aa: CASSLGQGAYEQYF
CDR3nt: TGTGCCAGCAGCTTAGGACAGGGGGCCTACGAGCAGTACTTC

v_gene: TRBV7-2
abundance: NA
d_gene: NA
j_gene: TRBJ2-7
CDR3aa: CASSFRYSSYEQYF
CDR3nt: TGTGCCAGCAGCTTCCGGTATTCCTCCTACGAGCAGTACTTC